This T cell receptor beta chain was profiled in a study of neurological immune-mediated disorders. In this sample, this clonotype turned up many times. As yet, its antigen is unknown. Germline V gene sequence: CDR1 ENHRY, CDR2 SYGVKD. The V gene lost 2 bases and the J gene lost 4 bases, with 14 bases spanning the gap. The CDR3 length is 15 residues. TCRdb itself ran the 5' RACE reads through MiXCR, one entry per CDR3 protein. The data show about 70,000 distinct CDR3 sequences, 2.5% to 4% seen once. Study results and caveats: When grouped phylogenetically, the repertoires of 18 of the 34 multiple sclerosis patients fell together in one related-CDR3 cluster, which is a possible signature.

The receptor was isolated from a woman aged 45 to 65 with multiple sclerosis. The V call is TRBV10-3, the J call TRBJ2-5; D tentatively reads TRBD1 or TRBD2 (5 bases each). What was sequenced was PBMCs. The CDR3 loop reads CAISERGRGVETQYF. The CDR3 nucleotides read TGTGCCATCAGTGAGAGAGGGAGAGGGGTAGAGACCCAGTACTTC.